A selection of T cell receptor beta chains follows, all from one sample in a study of T cells in localized non-small cell lung cancer. This table comes from immunoSEQ multiplex PCR, and its TCRdb copy is limited to in-frame clones, with some not included. The sample lists about 24,000 clones; more than 75% were seen once. Sequencing was performed on PBMCs, taken before any cancer treatment. The receptors derive from a man aged 35-75 years with stage II lung adenocarcinoma. Each CDR3 is given with its conserved first and last residue. The D gene is left open where the match is weak. The size field is filled for only some rows; it gives once, few, many or a size class.

j_call,d_call,clone_size,v_call,cdr3_length,cdr3_aa,cdr3_nt
TRBJ1-2,-,-,TRBV5-6,15,CASSPTDRPAYGYTF,TGTGCCAGCAGCCCCACCGACAGGCCCGCATATGGCTACACCTTC
TRBJ1-2,-,-,TRBV6-1,13,CAGDSGMGDGYTF,TGTGCCGGGGATTCAGGGATGGGGGATGGCTACACCTTC
TRBJ1-4,-,-,TRBV6-6,16,CASSYDRPYLNEKLFF,TGTGCCAGCAGTTACGACAGGCCCTACTTAAATGAAAAACTGTTTTTT
TRBJ2-3,TRBD2,once,TRBV10-3,13,CAITSGGQDTQYF,TGTGCCATCACATCGGGGGGGCAAGATACGCAGTATTTT
TRBJ2-5,TRBD1,-,TRBV7-6,16,CASSLGFGTGEETQYF,TGTGCCAGCAGCTTAGGTTTTGGGACAGGGGAAGAGACCCAGTACTTC
TRBJ1-2,TRBD1,once,TRBV5-3,23,CARSLSGPRIRGDRGGSDYGYTF,TGTGCCAGAAGCTTGTCTGGTCCCCGTATTCGTGGGGACAGGGGTGGATCAGACTATGGCTACACCTTC
TRBJ2-5,TRBD1,-,TRBV28,14,CASSWGQGSETQYF,TGTGCCAGCAGCTGGGGACAGGGGTCGGAGACCCAGTACTTC
TRBJ2-3,TRBD2,-,TRBV2,16,CASSEEPSGRLDTQYF,TGTGCCAGCAGTGAAGAGCCTAGCGGGAGGTTGGATACGCAGTATTTT
TRBJ2-5,TRBD2,-,TRBV29-1,13,CSVPGGTQETQYF,TGCAGCGTCCCGGGGGGAACACAAGAGACCCAGTACTTC
TRBJ1-1,-,once,TRBV18,14,CASSLRAGDTEAFF,TGTGCCAGCTCACTCAGGGCAGGGGACACTGAAGCTTTCTTT
TRBJ2-7,-,-,TRBV6-6,14,CASGGGRRKYEQYF,TGTGCCAGCGGGGGGGGGCGCAGAAAGTACGAGCAGTACTTC
TRBJ2-5,-,-,TRBV30,14,CAWTVGIPPETQYF,TGTGCCTGGACAGTTGGAATCCCGCCAGAGACCCAGTACTTC
TRBJ1-5,-,few,TRBV7-9,15,CASSFGAEGNQPQHF,TGTGCCAGCAGCTTCGGGGCGGAGGGCAATCAGCCCCAGCATTTT
TRBJ1-2,-,-,TRBV19,13,CASTTTENYGYTF,TGTGCCAGTACCACCACAGAAAACTATGGCTACACCTTC
TRBJ2-1,-,-,TRBV5-1,16,CASSEARGALYNEQFF,TGCGCCAGCAGCGAGGCTAGGGGGGCCCTTTACAATGAGCAGTTCTTC
TRBJ2-3,-,-,TRBV6-6,14,CASSPGQNTDTQYF,TGTGCCAGCAGTCCTGGACAAAACACAGATACGCAGTATTTT
TRBJ1-5,-,-,TRBV7-8,15,CASSLGEEGRPPQHF,TGTGCCAGCAGCTTAGGGGAGGAGGGACGGCCGCCCCAGCATTTT
TRBJ2-7,-,few,TRBV10-1,13,CASSQQVAGQQYF,TGCGCCAGCAGTCAGCAGGTCGCCGGCCAGCAGTACTTC
TRBJ2-7,TRBD2,-,TRBV15,15,CATSRDGGGSYEQYF,TGTGCCACCAGCAGAGATGGGGGGGGGAGCTACGAGCAGTACTTC
TRBJ1-5,-,-,TRBV6-5,13,CASSPWSNQPQHF,TGTGCCAGCAGTCCCTGGTCCAATCAGCCCCAGCATTTT
TRBJ1-1,-,few,TRBV19,11,CASSLSVQAFF,TGTGCCAGTAGTCTCTCCGTACAAGCTTTCTTT
TRBJ1-5,-,-,TRBV5-1,16,CASSLGSGNGNQPQHF,TGCGCCAGCAGCTTGGGGTCCGGGAACGGCAATCAGCCCCAGCATTTT
TRBJ2-3,TRBD1,-,TRBV30,13,CAWGTGSTDTQYF,TGTGCCTGGGGGACAGGGAGCACAGATACGCAGTATTTT
TRBJ1-5,TRBD1,-,TRBV5-6,15,CASSHYRGSNQPQHF,TGTGCCAGCAGCCACTACAGGGGGAGCAATCAGCCCCAGCATTTT